The table lists the clone carrying this T cell receptor (beta chain) with many counts. Its specificity is unknown. The data were obtained in a study of metastatic and nonmetastatic thyroid tumors. The wider study: Thyroid patients, malignant and benign, had repertoires compared across blood and tumor or nodule tissue. Study-level findings and limits: Patients with malignant thyroid tumors reportedly had significantly higher TCR beta diversity than those with benign nodules, in blood and tumor.

The entire patient cohort was treatment-naive prior to thyroid surgery. Germline V gene sequence: CDR1 DFQATT, CDR2 SNEGSKA (reference sequence). This CDR3 spans 14 amino acids. The V and J ends lost 5 bases and 1 base, in that order; junction bases with no gene match: 4. Authors' processing steps: A classifier for distant metastasis in papillary thyroid cancer was constructed using CDR3 differences observed across clinicopathological groups. TCRdb re-called the PCR reads with MiXCR. These V and J calls derive from TCRdb rather than the authors' analysis. In the table there are roughly 19,000 clones, roughly 22% of which are singletons.

The receptor's source is a male donor with papillary thyroid cancer or a benign thyroid nodule (not recorded which). Some clones in this sample may be carry-over from other donors' samples. The chain is built from TRBV20-1 and TRBJ2-1; 8 bases fit TRBD2. The sequenced sample consisted of tumor tissue. CDR3 protein: CSARAGESYNEQFF. In DNA form, the CDR3 reads TGCAGTGCTCGAGCGGGAGAGTCCTACAATGAGCAGTTCTTC.